This T cell receptor beta chain is from a study of T cells after posttransplantation cyclophosphamide. Study-wide findings and caveats: Donor-recipient repertoire similarity was low at 1-2 months, rising over year one. Tissue-infiltrating T cells from skin or gut overlapped little with blood T cells. TRB clonality was highly associated with recipient CMV seropositivity and reactivation.

This clone qualifies as medium-sized. The antigen is not known. Sequenced by immunoSEQ multiplex PCR; TCRdb stores in-frame clones only, minus some. The table lists about 2,100 clones, with no singletons. Cyclophosphamide on days +3 and +4 followed busulfan-fludarabine conditioning and a marrow graft. This CDR3 has 16 residues. V lost 7 bases and J lost 2, with 20 bases in between. Germline V gene lookup returns CDR1 LNHDA and CDR2 SQIVND (reference sequence). V and J are TRBV19 and TRBJ1-1, with D tentatively TRBD1 (5 bases). Sequencing used PBMCs, obtained 86 days after allogeneic stem cell transplant with posttransplant cyclophosphamide. The sequence derives from an older female patient who received an allogeneic stem cell transplant from a related donor and was CMV-positive. The graft donor may have contributed some T cells. Here the CDR3 DNA reads TGTGCCAGTACCTTGGGCCAGGGAAAGGGAAACACTGAAGCTTTCTTT. Residues: CASTLGQGKGNTEAFF. Variable domain in full (rest from reference TRBV19 and TRBJ1-1): DGGITQSPKYLFRKEGQNVTLSCEQNLNHDAMYWYRQDPGQGLRLIYYSQIVNDFQKGDIAEGYSVSREKKESFPLTVTSAQKNPTAFYLCASTLGQGKGNTEAFFGQGTRLTVV.